Sequencing of this T cell receptor beta chain was carried out in a study of blood T cell repertoires in COVID-19 (dated by TCRdb to 2019 to 2021). At the level of the whole study: The collaborator samples originated in the United States, Italy and Spain and spanned the acute and convalescent phases of COVID-19. Deeply sampled blood TCRbeta repertoires from subjects exposed to, actively infected with, or recovered from COVID-19 were included in the dataset. The repertoires were made available in a free public database intended to serve as a resource for research on the immune response to SARS-CoV-2. The material from the prospective study consisted of cDNA or gDNA derived from T cells, B-cell-depleted T cells, or PBMCs. Where available, HLA class I and class II types were obtained from metadata supplied by the sample provider rather than from assay-based typing. The samples were drawn from two sources: the first 160 participants of the ongoing ImmuneRACE study, and 1,254 subjects contributed by 6 global collaborators. The sample metadata nearly always contained a de-identified subject ID, COVID-19 status, age in years and sex.

At one collaborating source in Seattle, patients were enrolled during active infection and were followed longitudinally through the course of disease. Collaborating institutions collected whole blood in K2EDTA tubes following their own protocols. For TCRbeta analysis, collaborators shipped samples as frozen whole blood, isolated PBMCs, or DNA extracted from either of those sample types. Turning to this clone: Its specific antigen is unknown. The sample holds no much larger clone one base away, and base qualities are not on file.

General findings and caveats noted by the study authors: How much clinical and demographic metadata was included differed by source and by participant, and the metadata was provided uncurated.

TCRbeta CDR3 regions were amplified from genomic DNA by means of the immunoSEQ Assay, a bias-controlled multiplex PCR. The paper's data handling went like this. Nucleated cell counts per sample were estimated from amplification of reference gene primers within the assay. To quantify the absolute abundance of each unique TCRbeta CDR3 rearrangement, sequence reads were collapsed and filtered. For each sample, productive Simpson clonality was calculated as the square root of Simpson's diversity index across productive rearrangements. What TCRdb holds here is the immuneACCESS table cut down to in-frame rearrangements. Part of the clones is not present; checked against another copy, under half of the missing clones reflect an unresolved V gene, and the others are unexplained. That table furnishes V, J and clone size, whereas the DNA furnished D and trimming. Within this sample are about 49,000 clones, with about 87% of them counted one time only. 2.1% of the sample goes to the ten largest clones.

Sequencing was carried out using peripheral blood. The TCR comes from a woman aged 80 or over with COVID-19, enrolled during active disease.

The nucleotides read TGTGCCAGCAGCCAAGATCCTAGCGGGGCGACCGAGCAGTACTTC. Its translation reads: CASSQDPSGATEQYF. The sequence joins TRBV3-1 (or the pseudogene TRBV3-2) to TRBJ2-7; 9 middle bases align to TRBD2. The CDR3 sequence holds 15 residues, the cysteine and phenylalanine included. The entry retains the CDR3 DNA only, 45 bases that are in frame from base 1. CDR1 and CDR2, per the germline V gene (reference sequence), are LGHDT and YNNKEL. Germline trimming amounts to 0 bases on V and 6 bases on J, with 6 as the count of junction bases outside the gene matches.